The 13 T cell receptor beta chains in this list originate from one sample, sequenced in a study of CD8 T cells in cerebrospinal fluid in Alzheimer's disease. Each CDR3 protein gets one entry in TCRdb, which reprocessed the 10x single-cell sequencing reads and gives no DNA. This sample's table has about 720 distinct CDR3 sequences. The sequencing input was cerebrospinal fluid. The receptors come from a human donor in good health.

This clonotype is labeled medium-sized (0.01 to 0.1%) based on frequency. V usage is TRBV18 and J usage is TRBJ2-2. Per germline, CDR1 KGHSH and CDR2 LQKENI. The CDR3 extends over 11 amino acids. This CDR3 is CASSPRGELFF.

By frequency, this clonotype is medium-sized. This sequence joins TRBV5-1 and TRBJ2-2; TCRdb outputs TRBD1, but without DNA this stays unchecked. The CDR3 totals 14 residues. The germline V gene encodes CDR1 SGHRS and CDR2 YFSETQ. CDR3 in amino acids: CASSAGTGVRELFF.

This clonotype is deemed medium-sized by its frequency. This chain links TRBV5-6 with TRBJ1-6. The CDR3 has 13 residues. Germline CDR1 SGHDT, CDR2 YYEEEE. CDR3 sequence reads: CASSRGRNSPLHF.

This clonotype is medium-sized by frequency. This chain connects TRBV9 to TRBJ1-5. The germline V gene has CDR1 SGDLS and CDR2 YYNGEE. The CDR3 covers 13 residues. The CDR3 sequence is CASSVEGVQPQHF.

This clonotype registers large by frequency. The V gene is TRBV3-1, the J gene TRBJ2-1; TCRdb picks TRBD1, but there is no DNA to check that call. Germline V CDR1 and CDR2: LGHDT, YNNKEL (reference sequence). The CDR3 length is 15 residues. The CDR3 here is CASSRQIGQGAEQFF.

This clonotype counts as medium-sized by frequency. The chain links TRBV30 to TRBJ2-1. Per the germline V gene, CDR1 is GTSNPN and CDR2 is SVGIG (reference sequence). The CDR3 runs to 11 residues. The CDR3 reads CARTWGYEQFF.

The CDR3: CASSTDRDRDYGYTF. The chain links TRBV19 to TRBJ1-2; the TCRdb D gene call, TRBD1, has no DNA to confirm it. Germline assignment: CDR1 LNHDA and CDR2 SQIVND (reference sequence). The CDR3 is 15 residues long.

This clonotype is classed as medium-sized (0.01 to 0.1%) by frequency. V is TRBV6-4 and J is TRBJ2-2; with no DNA, the TCRdb D assignment of TRBD2 cannot be verified. The germline V gene has CDR1 MRHNA and CDR2 SNTAGT. The CDR3 sequence is 17 residues long. The CDR3 here is CASSSLAGVTNTGELFF.

This clonotype is labeled medium-sized based on frequency. V is TRBV29-1 and J is TRBJ1-1; the D gene TCRdb calls, TRBD1, cannot be checked with no DNA. This CDR3 contains 12 residues. CDR1 SQVTM and CDR2 ANQGSEA come from the germline V gene. The CDR3 loop reads CSAGDGYTEAFF.

This clonotype counts as medium-sized by frequency. The chain recombines TRBV15 with TRBJ1-4. The CDR3 is 13 residues long. Germline V CDR1 and CDR2: LNHNV, YYDKDF (reference sequence). The CDR3 is CATSRAGNEKLFF. The complete variable domain, with remaining parts taken from reference TRBV15 and TRBJ1-4, reads DAMVIQNPRYQVTQFGKPVTLSCSQTLNHNVMYWYQQKSSQAPKLLFHYYDKDFNNEADTPDNFQSRRPNTSFCFLDIRSPGLGDTAMYLCATSRAGNEKLFFGSGTQLSVL.

This clonotype is called large based on its frequency. This chain uses TRBV7-2 with TRBJ1-5; the D gene TCRdb calls, TRBD1, cannot be checked with no DNA. The CDR3 has 14 residues. CDR1 is SGHTA and CDR2 is FQGNSA in the germline V gene. CDR3 amino acids: CASSPGGEYQPQHF. The full variable domain, completed using reference TRBV7-2 and TRBJ1-5, is GAGVSQSPSNKVTEKGKDVELRCDPISGHTALYWYRQSLGQGLEFLIYFQGNSAPDKSGLPSDRFSAERTGGSVSTLTIQRTQQEDSAVYLCASSPGGEYQPQHFGDGTRLSIL.

The chain joins TRBV6-2 or TRBV6-3 to TRBJ1-5; the TCRdb D gene call, TRBD1, has no DNA to confirm it. CDR1 and CDR2 (germline): MNHEY, SVGEGT. CDR3 length: 16 residues. Here the CDR3 reads CASSSGQNRGREPQHF.

Judged by frequency, this clonotype is large. The J gene is TRBJ1-6, the V gene TRBV7-2; there is no DNA to check the TCRdb D call of TRBD1. The germline V gene has CDR1 SGHTA and CDR2 FQGNSA. CDR3 length equals 16 residues. CDR3 protein: CASSLGGADWNSPLHF.